One and the same sample provided the 30 T cell receptor beta chains below, sequenced in a study of OX40 agonist ivuxolimab in advanced cancers. The assay was immunoSEQ multiplex PCR, and TCRdb's table has in-frame clones only and misses some. The profile shows 100,000 to 150,000 clones, just under 95% of them singletons. This material consisted of CD4+ or CD8+ T cells sorted from blood, taken in a trial of the OX40 agonist ivuxolimab. Source of these receptors: an adult with an advanced solid tumor such as melanoma, head and neck, liver or kidney cancer.

V usage is TRBV9 and J usage is TRBJ2-3; D is uncertain. Looked up from germline, CDR1 is SGDLS and CDR2 is YYNGEE. This CDR3 is built from 18 residues. The V gene lost 0 bases and the J gene lost 2 bases, with 19 bases spanning the gap. This chain's CDR3 is CASSVGTTVRGVTDTQYF. The CDR3 DNA reads TGTGCCAGCAGCGTAGGAACGACGGTCCGAGGTGTCACAGATACGCAGTATTTT.

The genes are TRBV2 and TRBJ2-2; D not resolved. V lost 5 bases and J lost 5, with 9 bases in between. The CDR3 is made up of 13 amino acids. Germline V gene data show CDR1 as SNHLY and CDR2 as FYNNEI. CDR3 sequence (DNA): TGTGCCAGCAGTATGTTAGAGACCGGGGAGCTGTTTTTT. Translated: CASSMLETGELFF. Looking up the rest from reference TRBV2 and TRBJ2-2 gives the full variable domain: EPEVTQTPSHQVTQMGQEVILRCVPISNHLYFYWYRQILGQKVEFLVSFYNNEISEKSEIFDDQFSVERPDGSNFTLKIRSTKLEDSAMYFCASSMLETGELFFGEGSRLTVL.

The chain employs TRBV27 and TRBJ1-4; D might be TRBD1 (5 bases). The CDR3 totals 15 residues. CDR1 MNHEY and CDR2 SMNVEV come from the germline V gene (reference sequence). V was trimmed by 3 bases and J by 5 bases, leaving 13 bases between them. In nucleotides, the CDR3 is TGTGCCAGCAGTTTCACGCCAGGGAAAAATGAAAAACTGTTTTTT. Its protein product is CASSFTPGKNEKLFF.

V usage is TRBV7-2 and J usage is TRBJ2-7; 8 bases map to TRBD1. Germline assignment: CDR1 SGHTA and CDR2 FQGNSA. V was clipped by 5 bases and J by 5 bases; unmatched bases: 11. The CDR3 is 15 amino acids. This CDR3 is CASSRGQVGYDEQYF. CDR3 in DNA: TGTGCCAGCAGCAGGGGACAGGTCGGATACGACGAGCAGTACTTC.

The J gene is TRBJ1-6, the V gene TRBV9, with 7 bases aligning to TRBD1. CDR3 length equals 15 residues. The germline CDR1 and CDR2 sequences are SGDLS and YYNGEE. With 4 bases clipped from V and 5 bases from J, the junction kept 6 bases outside the gene matches. The chain's CDR3 is CASSPRQGNNSPLHF. CDR3 DNA: TGTGCCAGCAGCCCCAGACAGGGAAATAATTCACCCCTCCACTTT. Full variable domain (missing parts from reference TRBV9 and TRBJ1-6): DSGVTQTPKHLITATGQRVTLRCSPRSGDLSVYWYQQSLDQGLQFLIQYYNGEERAKGNILERFSAQQFPDLHSELNLSSLELGDSALYFCASSPRQGNNSPLHFGNGTRLTVT.

The chain has TRBV5-1 and TRBJ1-1, with D tentatively TRBD1 (6 bases). Deletions cut 6 bases from V and 5 bases from J, with 17 bases between. Germline lookup yields CDR1 SGHRS and CDR2 YFSETQ. The CDR3 has 14 residues. CDR3 bases: TGCGCCAGCACCCTGGGAGGGGGTAATACTGAAGCTTTCTTT. Encoded protein: CASTLGGGNTEAFF.

The chain is built from TRBV4-3 and TRBJ2-2; maybe TRBD1 (6 bases). Per the germline V gene, CDR1 is LGHNA and CDR2 is YSLEER. V gave up 3 bases and J gave up 6 bases, with 11 bases separating them. This CDR3 region has 14 residues. For the CDR3, the DNA is TGCGCCAGCAGCCAGATACAGGGTGCCGGGGAGCTGTTTTTT. Amino acid sequence: CASSQIQGAGELFF.

The V call is TRBV18, the J call TRBJ1-2, with D possibly being TRBD1 (5 bases). CDR3 length equals 14 residues. The V gene lost 5 bases and the J gene lost 4 bases, with 14 bases spanning the gap. CDR1 is KGHSH and CDR2 is LQKENI in the germline V gene. This CDR3 is CASSNSVGVYGYTF. In DNA form, the CDR3 reads TGTGCCAGCTCAAACTCAGTGGGGGTCTATGGCTACACCTTC.

CDR3 residues: CASSFLGLRRLGNTEAFF. For the CDR3, the DNA is TGTGCCAGCAGCTTTCTCGGGTTACGGAGGTTAGGAAACACTGAAGCTTTCTTT. The V call is TRBV12-1, the J call TRBJ1-1. TRBV12-1 is designated a pseudogene. CDR3 length equals 18 residues.

The chain recombines TRBV5-6 with TRBJ1-4; D remains unclear. V was clipped by 4 bases and J by 4 bases, with 5 bases between them. This CDR3 is built from 12 residues. The germline V gene encodes CDR1 SGHDT and CDR2 YYEEEE. The CDR3 bases are TGTGCCAGCAGCGGAAGTAATGAAAAACTGTTTTTT. Translated, it gives CASSGSNEKLFF.

This chain links TRBV9 with TRBJ2-7; the D is unclear. The CDR3 has 16 residues. CDR1 is SGDLS, CDR2 YYNGEE, per germline. Trimming took off 0 bases at V and 0 bases at J, with 13 bases between the two ends. CDR3 sequence reads: CASSVAGRPSSYEQYF. In DNA, the CDR3 is TGTGCCAGCAGCGTAGCTGGCAGGCCCAGCTCCTACGAGCAGTACTTC.

This rearrangement joins TRBV2 to TRBJ2-1; the D gene is possibly TRBD2 (5 bases). The CDR3 covers 16 residues. CDR1 is SNHLY, CDR2 FYNNEI, per germline. V was cut by 4 bases and J by 3 bases, with 16 bases left in between. The CDR3: CASSGIGVRHYNEQFF. As DNA, the CDR3 is TGTGCCAGCAGTGGTATCGGGGTAAGGCACTACAATGAGCAGTTCTTC.

The chain employs TRBV9 and TRBJ2-2; 9 bases are a match to TRBD2. Germline V lookup: CDR1 SGDLS, CDR2 YYNGEE. J was trimmed by 0 bases and V by 4 bases; bases with no gene match: 7. The CDR3 consists of 17 residues. The CDR3 is CASSSRAGGANTGELFF. CDR3 coding DNA: TGTGCCAGCAGCTCAAGAGCGGGAGGAGCGAACACCGGGGAGCTGTTTTTT.

The J gene is TRBJ1-4, the V gene TRBV5-1, with a tentative D call TRBD1 (6 bases). CDR1 SGHRS and CDR2 YFSETQ come from the germline V gene. The V end lost 3 bases, the J end lost 2 bases, and 17 bases lay between the germline ends. This CDR3 is 17 amino acids long. The CDR3 is CASSYGQPGLTNEKLFF. Here the CDR3 DNA reads TGCGCCAGCAGCTATGGACAGCCTGGGTTGACTAATGAAAAACTGTTTTTT.

The V call is TRBV2, the J call TRBJ2-2; TRBD1 matches 8 bases. This CDR3 spans 15 amino acids. V shed 7 bases and J 4 bases; nucleotides not matched to a gene: 8. Germline CDR1 and CDR2: SNHLY and FYNNEI. The CDR3 nucleotides are TGTGCCAGCAAAACTTGGACAGGGAGCACCGGGGAGCTGTTTTTT. Encoded protein: CASKTWTGSTGELFF.

The chain is built from TRBV5-1 and TRBJ1-6; D is possibly TRBD1 (5 bases). In germline, CDR1 is SGHRS, CDR2 YFSETQ. This CDR3 comprises 18 residues. Trimming stripped 2 bases from V and 10 bases from J, with 25 bases between. The CDR3 loop reads CASSLRDVSAFESSPLHF. The DNA for the CDR3 is TGCGCCAGCAGCTTACGGGACGTATCAGCTTTTGAATCCTCACCCCTCCACTTT. The variable domain in full, with the rest retrieved from reference TRBV5-1 and TRBJ1-6, is KAGVTQTPRYLIKTRGQQVTLSCSPISGHRSVSWYQQTPGQGLQFLFEYFSETQRNKGNFPGRFSGRQFSNSRSEMNVSTLELGDSALYLCASSLRDVSAFESSPLHFGNGTRLTVT.

The CDR3 DNA is TGTGCCAGCAAAAGAGGGGCTAGCGGCGCAGATACGCAGTATTTT. Its protein product is CASKRGASGADTQYF. The chain joins TRBV28 to TRBJ2-3, with 7 bases identical to TRBD2. V lost 7 bases to trimming and J lost 4 bases; unmatched junction nucleotides: 11. From germline, CDR1 is MDHEN and CDR2 SYDVKM. This CDR3 is 15 amino acids long.

The J gene is TRBJ1-6, the V gene TRBV11-2; unclear D gene. CDR3 size: 13 residues. The ends were cut back, 3 bases at V and 10 bases at J, with 10 bases in the middle. Germline assignment: CDR1 SGHAT and CDR2 FQNNGV. The CDR3 DNA sequence: TGTGCCAGCAGCTTTAACGCGGACTCACCCCTCCACTTT. Residues: CASSFNADSPLHF.

The chain carries TRBV5-1 and TRBJ2-3; 9 nucleotides align to TRBD1. Trimming cost V 7 bases and J 5 bases; bases outside gene matches: 5. The V gene's germline CDR1 is SGHRS and CDR2 YFSETQ. CDR3 size: 13 residues. CDR3 DNA sequence: TGCGCCAGCTTGGGACAGGGAGGAGATACGCAGTATTTT. The encoded protein is CASLGQGGDTQYF.

The chain couples TRBV7-9 to TRBJ2-1; 9 bases are shared with TRBD2. The CDR3 has 16 residues. CDR1 and CDR2 from the germline V gene are SEHNR and FQNEAQ (reference sequence). The V and J ends lost 5 bases and 5 bases, in that order; junction bases with no gene match: 10. DNA of the CDR3: TGTGCCAGCAGCCCCTTCCGACTAGCGGACGACAATGAGCAGTTCTTC. Amino acids: CASSPFRLADDNEQFF.

This clone was found once. The gene calls are TRBV6-1 and TRBJ2-3, with 11 bases matching TRBD2. V was clipped by 3 bases and J by 1 base; unmatched bases: 3. CDR3 length equals 16 residues. Germline V gene sequence: CDR1 MNHNS, CDR2 SASEGT. The CDR3 region has the DNA TGTGCCAGCAGTGAGACTAGCGGGACCGGCACAGATACGCAGTATTTT. Translating it yields CASSETSGTGTDTQYF.

This sequence joins TRBV28 and TRBJ1-1; 9 bases are shared with TRBD1. Germline values: CDR1 MDHEN, CDR2 SYDVKM. V shed 6 bases and J 1 base; nucleotides not matched to a gene: 12. This CDR3 is 17 amino acids long. The CDR3 region is CASRDLTGGLENTEAFF. Here the CDR3 DNA reads TGTGCCAGCAGGGATCTCACAGGGGGCTTAGAGAACACTGAAGCTTTCTTT.

The chain carries TRBV4-1 and TRBJ1-3; 8 bases agree with TRBD1. CDR1 is MGHRA, CDR2 YSYEKL, per germline. V trimming: 6 bases; J trimming: 4 bases; junction bases outside the gene matches: 8. CDR3 length: 15 residues. The CDR3 DNA reads TGCGCCAGCAGTCCTACCGGGACAGGAGGAAACACCATATATTTT. Amino acids: CASSPTGTGGNTIYF.

V is TRBV10-3 and J is TRBJ1-5; D is undetermined. This CDR3 contains 14 residues. The ends were cut back, 5 bases at V and 4 bases at J, with 12 bases in the middle. Looked up from germline, CDR1 is ENHRY and CDR2 is SYGVKD. The CDR3 protein is CAISNREENQPQHF. CDR3 DNA sequence: TGTGCCATCAGTAATCGGGAAGAAAATCAGCCCCAGCATTTT.

CDR3 bases: TGTGCCAGCCGTTCCGGGGGCGCTTCCTACGAGCAGTACTTC. Residues: CASRSGGASYEQYF. The chain is built from TRBV2 and TRBJ2-7; the D gene could be TRBD1 or TRBD2 (6 bases each). With 8 bases removed from V and 1 base from J, the gap between germline ends came to 15 bases. Germline V gene lookup returns CDR1 SNHLY and CDR2 FYNNEI. The CDR3 sequence is 14 residues long. Full variable domain (missing parts from reference TRBV2 and TRBJ2-7): EPEVTQTPSHQVTQMGQEVILRCVPISNHLYFYWYRQILGQKVEFLVSFYNNEISEKSEIFDDQFSVERPDGSNFTLKIRSTKLEDSAMYFCASRSGGASYEQYFGPGTRLTVT.

The V call is TRBV2, the J call TRBJ2-4; TRBD1 or TRBD2 may be the D gene (7 bases each). The CDR3 length is 15 residues. CDR1 is SNHLY, CDR2 FYNNEI, per germline. V shed 8 bases and J shed 0 bases, with 14 bases lying between them. The CDR3 spells CASCREGAAKNIQYF. CDR3 sequence (DNA): TGTGCCAGCTGTAGGGAGGGGGCAGCCAAAAACATTCAGTACTTC.

This clone was seen only a few times. The chain joins TRBV6-1 to TRBJ2-7; 7 bases are shared with TRBD2. The germline V gene has CDR1 MNHNS and CDR2 SASEGT. After removal of 4 bases from V and 5 bases from J, the junction contained 14 bases not matched to a gene. This CDR3 is built from 16 residues. The DNA for the CDR3 is TGTGCCAGCAGTGCCCCCCCCGGACTAGTTCTGCACGAGCAGTACTTC. This sequence encodes CASSAPPGLVLHEQYF.

V gene TRBV14 combines with J gene TRBJ2-7; 9 nucleotides match TRBD1. The CDR3 is 13 amino acids. J was trimmed by 6 bases and V by 4 bases; bases with no gene match: 4. CDR1 is SGHDN and CDR2 is FVKESK in the germline V gene. The CDR3 DNA follows: TGTGCCAGCAGCCCCGGGACAGGGAGCGAGCAGTACTTC. Amino acid sequence: CASSPGTGSEQYF. Using reference TRBV14 and TRBJ2-7 for the parts outside the CDR3, the full variable domain is EAGVTQFPSHSVIEKGQTVTLRCDPISGHDNLYWYRRVMGKEIKFLLHFVKESKQDESGMPNNRFLAERTGGTYSTLKVQPAELEDSGVYFCASSPGTGSEQYFGPGTRLTVT.

The chain uses TRBV7-2 and TRBJ2-4; TRBD1 matches at 8 bases. The CDR3 length is 13 residues. Germline V gene lookup returns CDR1 SGHTA and CDR2 FQGNSA. Trimming took 3 bases from V and 8 from J; bases not matched to a gene: 3. The CDR3 sequence is CASSLDREDIQYF. In DNA, the CDR3 is TGTGCCAGCAGCTTGGACAGGGAGGACATTCAGTACTTC.

V is TRBV12-5 and J is TRBJ2-7, with 9 bases identical to TRBD2. The V gene's germline CDR1 is LGHNT and CDR2 FRNRAP. The CDR3 contains 16 residues. V shed 2 bases and J 0 bases; nucleotides not matched to a gene: 5. In DNA form, the CDR3 reads TGTGCTAGTGGTTTGAATAGCGGGGGAAGCTCCTACGAGCAGTACTTC. It specifies CASGLNSGGSSYEQYF.